The 20 T cell receptor beta chains reported below all come from one sample, sequenced in a study of blood T cell repertoires in COVID-19. Method: immunoSEQ multiplex PCR; TCRdb's copy keeps in-frame clones and lacks some. The profile covers hundreds of thousands of clones, with approximately 88% appearing a single time and 4% taken by the ten largest. The sequencing sample was made of peripheral blood. These receptors originate from a woman in her 50s with active or convalescent COVID-19.

Turning to this clone: The sample holds other DNA sequences that translate to the same CDR3. The chain has TRBV6-2 or TRBV6-3 and TRBJ1-1, with a tentative D call TRBD1 (5 bases). The CDR3 consists of 13 residues. Trimming took 3 bases from V and 2 from J, leaving 7 bases between them. Germline loops: CDR1 MNHEY, CDR2 SVGEGT. The CDR3 sequence: CASSYTGNTEAFF. Here the CDR3 DNA reads TGTGCCAGCAGTTATACAGGCAACACTGAAGCTTTCTTT.

The V gene is TRBV6-5, the J gene TRBJ1-4, with a weak D call TRBD1 (6 bases). There are 15 residues in the CDR3. V was clipped by 5 bases and J by 8 bases, with 18 bases between them. Germline values: CDR1 MNHEY, CDR2 SVGAGI. The DNA for the CDR3 is TGTGCCAGCAGTACCACGACAGGCTCCCCGGAAAAACTGTTTTTT. Translation gives CASSTTTGSPEKLFF.

The chain uses TRBV18 and TRBJ1-2, with 9 bases lining up with TRBD1. There are 13 residues in the CDR3. V shed 3 bases and J 7 bases; nucleotides not matched to a gene: 3. Germline assignment: CDR1 KGHSH and CDR2 LQKENI. The DNA of the CDR3 is TGTGCCAGCTCACCTGGGACAGGGAGTGGCTACACCTTC. This sequence encodes CASSPGTGSGYTF.

V usage is TRBV19 and J usage is TRBJ2-2; 7 bases match TRBD1. V was pared by 6 bases and J by 2 bases, with 6 bases of the junction left unmatched. Germline V CDR1 and CDR2: LNHDA, SQIVND (reference sequence). This CDR3 is built from 15 residues. CDR3 sequence reads: CASRKTGINTGELFF. The CDR3 region has the DNA TGTGCCAGTAGAAAGACAGGGATTAACACCGGGGAGCTGTTTTTT.

The J gene is TRBJ1-5, the V gene TRBV6-5, with D perhaps matching TRBD1 (5 bases). V was clipped by 8 bases and J by 2 bases, with 13 bases between them. This CDR3 has 14 amino acids. Germline CDR1 MNHEY, CDR2 SVGAGI. CDR3 sequence reads: CASWAGLGNQPQHF. The DNA for the CDR3 is TGTGCCAGCTGGGCGGGGCTAGGCAATCAGCCCCAGCATTTT.

The chain recombines TRBV5-1 with TRBJ1-2; TRBD1 is a possible D gene (5 bases). This CDR3 has 15 amino acids. Germline assignment: CDR1 SGHRS and CDR2 YFSETQ. Trimming cost V 0 bases and J 7 bases, with 16 bases left between them. This CDR3 reads CASSLEGREDSGYTF. The CDR3 DNA sequence: TGCGCCAGCAGCTTGGAGGGCAGGGAAGACTCTGGCTACACCTTC.

The CDR3 protein is CSAQQGYTEAFF. The CDR3, as DNA: TGCAGCGCCCAACAGGGGTACACTGAAGCTTTCTTT. This chain links TRBV29-1 with TRBJ1-1; 7 bases line up with TRBD1. CDR3 length: 12 residues. CDR1 is SQVTM, CDR2 ANQGSEA, per germline. J lost 3 bases, V lost 7 bases, and 5 bases had no gene match.

The V call is TRBV12-3 or TRBV12-4, the J call TRBJ2-7; D perhaps matches TRBD1 (5 bases). The CDR3 length is 13 residues. V lost 6 bases and J lost 2, with 11 bases in between. CDR3: CASSSGRAYEQYF. DNA of the CDR3: TGTGCCAGCAGCTCCGGCAGGGCCTACGAGCAGTACTTC.

V gene TRBV29-1 combines with J gene TRBJ2-5; D might be TRBD2 (6 bases). Germline V gene lookup returns CDR1 SQVTM and CDR2 ANQGSEA. V dropped 6 bases and J dropped 0 bases, with 17 bases sitting between them. There are 15 residues in the CDR3. CDR3 bases: TGCAGCGTGCGGACGGGACTGCGGAACCAAGAGACCCAGTACTTC. Translating gives CSVRTGLRNQETQYF.

This clone was seen a few times. This chain connects TRBV2 to TRBJ1-2; 7 nucleotides line up with TRBD1. CDR1 SNHLY and CDR2 FYNNEI come from the germline V gene. The CDR3 is 15 amino acids. V trimming: 5 bases; J trimming: 4 bases; junction bases outside the gene matches: 10. CDR3 in amino acids: CASSYRGTGTYGYTF. The CDR3 DNA is TGTGCCAGCAGTTACAGGGGAACCGGGACCTATGGCTACACCTTC.

The chain uses TRBV5-4 and TRBJ1-2; D unresolved. The V end was cut by 2 bases, the J end by 7 bases, with 12 bases between. Germline CDR1 reads SGHNT; CDR2 reads YYREEE (reference sequence). The CDR3 length is 13 residues. CDR3 DNA sequence: TGTGCCAGCAGCTTCTACCTACGCTTTGGCTACACCTTC. Protein product: CASSFYLRFGYTF.

The rearrangement joins TRBV7-2 to TRBJ2-1, with D perhaps matching TRBD2 (6 bases). The CDR3 has 13 amino acids. Trimming removed 5 bases from V and 7 bases from J, with 12 bases in between. Looked up from germline, CDR1 is SGHTA and CDR2 is FQGNSA. The CDR3 spells CASSPGLINEQFF. The CDR3 region has the DNA TGTGCCAGCAGCCCGGGACTTATTAATGAGCAGTTCTTC.

The gene calls are TRBV18 and TRBJ1-4; 7 bases agree with TRBD1. The CDR3 extends over 14 amino acids. Germline V CDR1 and CDR2: KGHSH, LQKENI. Germline trimming cut 4 bases from V and 3 bases from J; bases unmatched to any gene: 2. CDR3 region: CASSQGAPNEKLFF. The CDR3 DNA reads as TGTGCCAGCTCACAGGGGGCACCTAATGAAAAACTGTTTTTT.

This clone was detected once. The chain uses TRBV6-5 and TRBJ1-1, with D unclear. The CDR3 is 13 amino acids. The V end lost 7 bases, the J end lost 5 bases, and 14 bases lay between the germline ends. The germline V gene has CDR1 MNHEY and CDR2 SVGAGI. The CDR3 here is CASTAREVTEAFF. The CDR3 DNA sequence: TGTGCCAGCACCGCTCGAGAGGTTACTGAAGCTTTCTTT.

The rearrangement links TRBV7-9 to TRBJ2-7; D unresolved. Trimming took 5 bases from V and 2 from J, leaving 10 bases between them. The CDR3 length is 13 residues. Germline loops: CDR1 SEHNR, CDR2 FQNEAQ (reference sequence). The CDR3 DNA sequence: TGTGCCAGCAGCCCGACACTGCCCTACGAGCAGTACTTC. Translating it yields CASSPTLPYEQYF.

This clone appeared a single time. The gene calls are TRBV10-3 and TRBJ2-7; 10 positions match TRBD1. The ends lost 8 bases at V and 6 bases at J; junction bases unmatched: 10. This CDR3 comprises 14 residues. Germline V lookup: CDR1 ENHRY, CDR2 SYGVKD. The CDR3 DNA follows: TGTGCCATCGCGGGGACAGGGGAGCCCGGCGAGCAGTACTTC. Protein product: CAIAGTGEPGEQYF.

This clone was observed once. The chain is built from TRBV5-1 and TRBJ2-3; 10 nucleotides agree with TRBD1. This CDR3 has 16 residues. V was pared by 3 bases and J by 1 base, with 5 bases of the junction left unmatched. Germline CDR1 and CDR2: SGHRS and YFSETQ. The DNA of the CDR3 is TGCGCCAGCAGCTCCCAGACAGGGGGCCGCACAGATACGCAGTATTTT. It translates to CASSSQTGGRTDTQYF.

V usage is TRBV3-1 (or the pseudogene TRBV3-2) and J usage is TRBJ1-1, with unresolved D. V lost 1 base to trimming and J lost 2 bases, with 2 bases between them. Germline V gene data show CDR1 as LGHDT and CDR2 as YNNKEL (reference sequence). The CDR3 runs 12 residues. CDR3 DNA: TGTGCCAGCAGCCAAGCAAACACTGAAGCTTTCTTT. Protein product: CASSQANTEAFF.

In its sample, this clone was seen a few times. V usage is TRBV7-9 and J usage is TRBJ1-3; 7 bases align to TRBD1. V lost 4 bases and J lost 2; bases outside the gene matches: 5. The CDR3 has 15 amino acids. The germline gives CDR1 SEHNR, CDR2 FQNEAQ (reference sequence). The CDR3 DNA reads TGTGCCAGCAGCTCGCTCCAGGGGGCTGGAAACACCATATATTTT. It encodes CASSSLQGAGNTIYF.

The chain joins TRBV7-2 to TRBJ1-3; 8 bases match TRBD1. The CDR3 totals 15 residues. The V and J ends lost 5 bases and 2 bases, in that order; junction bases with no gene match: 5. In germline, CDR1 is SGHTA, CDR2 FQGNSA. Here the CDR3 DNA reads TGTGCCAGCAGCACTTTGACAGGGGCTGGAAACACCATATATTTT. Amino acid sequence: CASSTLTGAGNTIYF.